Given below is one TCR beta chain in context. The data were obtained in a study of control samples from healthy donors and cancer patients. Libraries were prepared by immunoSEQ multiplex PCR; TCRdb keeps only in-frame clonotypes and omits some of them. This table holds around 70,000 clones, 83% found once. The CDR3 is 13 residues long. The V gene end was trimmed by 7 bases and the J gene end by 8 bases; junction bases not matched to a gene: 5. Germline CDR1 and CDR2: ENHRY and SYGVKD. The sequence was collected from a man aged 60 to 69 in good health. The sequencing sample was made of blood. The chain employs TRBV10-3 and TRBJ1-6, with 7 bases aligning to TRBD1. CDR3 protein: CAITGGGDSPLHF. The CDR3, as DNA: TGTGCCATCACAGGGGGTGGGGATTCACCCCTCCACTTT.